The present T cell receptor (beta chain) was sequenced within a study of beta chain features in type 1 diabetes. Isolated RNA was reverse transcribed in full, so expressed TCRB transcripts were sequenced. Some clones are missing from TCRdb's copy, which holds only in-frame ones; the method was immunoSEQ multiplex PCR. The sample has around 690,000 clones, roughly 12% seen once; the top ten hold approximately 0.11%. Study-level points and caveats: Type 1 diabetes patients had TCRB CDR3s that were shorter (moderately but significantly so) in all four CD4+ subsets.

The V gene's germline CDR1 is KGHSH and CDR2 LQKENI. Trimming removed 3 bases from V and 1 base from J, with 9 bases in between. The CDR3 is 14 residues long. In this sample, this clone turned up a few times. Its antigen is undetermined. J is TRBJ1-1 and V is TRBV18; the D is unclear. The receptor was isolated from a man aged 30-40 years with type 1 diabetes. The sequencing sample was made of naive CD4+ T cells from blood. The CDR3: CASSPVTENTEAFF. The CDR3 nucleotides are TGTGCCAGCTCACCCGTGACGGAGAACACTGAAGCTTTCTTT.